This TCR beta chain was captured in a study of OX40 agonist ivuxolimab in advanced cancers. Regarding the study in general: Ivuxolimab was an agonistic, fully human IgG2 monoclonal antibody directed against OX40 (CD134), a costimulatory receptor. In the dose-escalation cohort, around four fifths of patients were male, and the mean age was approximately 60 years with a range of roughly 20 to 85. Of the roughly 52 dose-escalation patients, hepatocellular carcinoma was present in approximately 20, melanoma in around 15, renal cell carcinoma in 9 and head and neck cancer in 9. Prior anti-PD-1, anti-PD-L1 or anti-CTLA-4 therapy was permitted, and checkpoint inhibitors had been received by more than 35% of dose-escalation patients. Intravenous ivuxolimab was administered to patients every 2 weeks at six dose levels: 0.01, 0.1, 0.3, 1.5, 3 and 10 mg/kg. Partial responses occurred in three dose-escalation patients: two with cutaneous melanoma and one with hepatocellular carcinoma. Peripheral TCRbeta sequencing aimed to test whether ivuxolimab altered TCR sequence diversity and caused clonal T-cell expansion. The paper reports the monotherapy dose-escalation portion (N of about 51 patients) of the phase I ivuxolimab trial. The paper's findings and limits, for the study overall: After ivuxolimab, expanded clones were on average more numerous among CD8+ T cells than among CD4+ T cells. At doses of 0.1 to 3.0 mg/kg, clonal expansion of both CD4+ and CD8+ T cells in blood was seen between baseline and week 6. In partial responders in the 0.1-3.0 mg/kg groups, normalized peripheral clonal expansion was found to be among the lowest, especially among CD8+ T cells. Low levels of normalized T-cell clonal expansion were also seen in some patients who did not respond. The antigen specificity of the peripheral T cells that underwent clonal expansion was not determined.

Comment on this clone: Its target antigen remains unknown. No base-level quality is on record; no much larger clone is a single base apart.

For sequencing of the TCRbeta CDR3 region, genomic DNA was extracted from the sorted cells. The immunoSEQ Assay was used to sequence the TCRbeta CDR3 regions. Here the immuneACCESS table is served through TCRdb, limited to in-frame sequences with V and J called. Missing clones are a known gap in these copies; in checked studies unresolved V genes cover under half, and the rest lacks a known reason. A total of under 80,000 clones appear in this sample, around 87% of them only once. The ten biggest clones cover under 4.5% of the sample. V gives up 7 bases and J gives up 1 base, and the segment between their germline ends measures 14 bases. CDR3 length: 14 amino acids, cysteine to phenylalanine. Only the CDR3 DNA stays, 42 bases, in frame from base 1. From a lookup of the germline V gene (reference sequence), CDR1 and CDR2 are MNHNY and SVGAGI. The trial excluded patients who had a history of autoimmune disease or who were on systemic immunosuppression. Peripheral blood for TCR sequencing was drawn from every dose cohort at baseline, at cycle 4 day 1 and at cycle 7 day 1. The samples were taken from a phase I, first-in-human, multicenter, open-label dose-escalation trial of ivuxolimab. Adults with locally advanced or metastatic head and neck squamous cell, hepatocellular, melanoma or renal cell carcinoma were enrolled in the trial. CD4+ and CD8+ T cells were sorted separately from peripheral blood before TCR sequencing.

The sequenced sample was CD4+ or CD8+ T cells sorted from blood, obtained in a trial of the OX40 agonist ivuxolimab. Recombination connected TRBV6-6 to TRBJ2-7; perhaps TRBD1 is the D gene, with 6 bases matching. This TCR was recovered from an adult with an advanced solid tumor such as melanoma, head and neck, liver or kidney cancer. For the CDR3, the sequence is CASIPGTTSYEQYF. The base sequence is TGTGCCAGCATCCCCGGGACAACGTCCTACGAGCAGTACTTC.